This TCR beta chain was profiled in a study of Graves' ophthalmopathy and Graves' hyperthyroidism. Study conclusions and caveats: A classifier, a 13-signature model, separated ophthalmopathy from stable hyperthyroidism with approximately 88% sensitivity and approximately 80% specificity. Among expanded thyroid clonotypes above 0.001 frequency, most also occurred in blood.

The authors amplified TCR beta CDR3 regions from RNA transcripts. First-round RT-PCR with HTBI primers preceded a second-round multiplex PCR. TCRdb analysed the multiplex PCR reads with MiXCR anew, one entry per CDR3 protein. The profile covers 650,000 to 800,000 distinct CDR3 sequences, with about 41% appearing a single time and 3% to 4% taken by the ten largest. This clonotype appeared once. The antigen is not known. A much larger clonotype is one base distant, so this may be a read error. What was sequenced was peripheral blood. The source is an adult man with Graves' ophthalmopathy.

The chain's CDR3 is CASSLGGHNYGYTF. DNA of the CDR3: TGTGCCAGCAGCTTAGGCGGGCATAACTATGGCTACACCTTC. The chain recombines TRBV7-9 with TRBJ1-2, with unresolved D. This CDR3 is 14 amino acids long. V lost 1 base and J lost 1, with 7 bases in between. Germline-derived CDR1 and CDR2 are SEHNR and FQNEAQ (reference sequence).